This T cell receptor (beta chain) was captured by sequencing in a study of blood T cell repertoires in COVID-19. Study summary: T cells, B-cell-depleted T cells, or PBMCs supplied cDNA or gDNA.

Sequencing used immunoSEQ multiplex PCR; TCRdb keeps in-frame clones, though not all of them. The data show approximately 250,000 clones, 88% seen once. The sequence was obtained from a woman aged 55-75 years in a cohort exposed to, infected with or recovered from COVID-19 (not recorded which). The sample consisted of PBMCs or T cells enriched from blood (not recorded which).

The CDR3 reads CASSLLTGTTATDTQYF. CDR3 nucleotide sequence: TGTGCCAGCAGCTTACTCACCGGGACTACCGCCACAGATACGCAGTATTTT. This chain joins TRBV7-8 and TRBJ2-3; 7 bases align to TRBD2. CDR1 is SGHVS and CDR2 is FQNEAQ in the germline V gene. V was pared by 2 bases and J by 2 bases, with 10 bases of the junction left unmatched. There are 17 residues in the CDR3.